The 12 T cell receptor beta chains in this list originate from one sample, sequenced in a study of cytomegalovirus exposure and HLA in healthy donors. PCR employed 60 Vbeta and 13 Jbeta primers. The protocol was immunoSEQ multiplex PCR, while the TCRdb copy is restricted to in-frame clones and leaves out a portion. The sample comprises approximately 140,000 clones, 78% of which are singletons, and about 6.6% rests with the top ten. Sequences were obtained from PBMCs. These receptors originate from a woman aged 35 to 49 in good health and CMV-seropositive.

CDR3 DNA sequence: TGCAGTGCTCCCCGACAGGGCGCGTACTTC. It translates to CSAPRQGAYF. This rearrangement joins TRBV20-1 to TRBJ2-7, with 7 bases aligning to TRBD1. The ends lost 5 bases at V and 12 bases at J; junction bases unmatched: 7. The CDR3 is made up of 10 amino acids. The germline gives CDR1 DFQATT, CDR2 SNEGSKA (reference sequence).

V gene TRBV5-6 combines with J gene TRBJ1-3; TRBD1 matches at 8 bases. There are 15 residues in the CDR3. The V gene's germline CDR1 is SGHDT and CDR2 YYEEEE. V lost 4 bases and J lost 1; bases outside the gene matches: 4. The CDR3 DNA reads TGTGCCAGCAGCGATACAGGGGGATCTGGAAACACCATATATTTT. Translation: CASSDTGGSGNTIYF.

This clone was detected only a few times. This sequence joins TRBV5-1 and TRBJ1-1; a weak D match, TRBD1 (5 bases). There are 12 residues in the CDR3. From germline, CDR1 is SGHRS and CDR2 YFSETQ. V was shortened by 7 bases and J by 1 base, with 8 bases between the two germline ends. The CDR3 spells CASQQANTEAFF. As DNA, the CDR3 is TGCGCCAGCCAACAGGCGAACACTGAAGCTTTCTTT.

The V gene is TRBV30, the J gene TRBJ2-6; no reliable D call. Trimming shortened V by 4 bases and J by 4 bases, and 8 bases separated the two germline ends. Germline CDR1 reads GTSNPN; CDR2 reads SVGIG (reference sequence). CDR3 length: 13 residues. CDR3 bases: TGTGCCTGGACGGTCCTCGGGGCCAACGTCCTGACTTTC. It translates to CAWTVLGANVLTF.

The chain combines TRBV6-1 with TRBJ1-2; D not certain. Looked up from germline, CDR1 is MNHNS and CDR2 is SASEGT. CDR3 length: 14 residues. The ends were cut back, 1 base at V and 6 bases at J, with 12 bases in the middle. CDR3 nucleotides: TGTGCCAGCAGTGAAGGACTAAGCAAGAATGGCTACACCTTC. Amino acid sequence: CASSEGLSKNGYTF.

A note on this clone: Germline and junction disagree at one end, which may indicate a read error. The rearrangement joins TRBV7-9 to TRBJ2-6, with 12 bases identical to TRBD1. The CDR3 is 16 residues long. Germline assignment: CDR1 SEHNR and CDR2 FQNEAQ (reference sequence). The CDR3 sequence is CSSPGQGASGANVLTF. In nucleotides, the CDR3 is TGTTCCAGCCCGGGACAGGGGGCAAGTGGGGCCAACGTCCTGACTTTC.

The CDR3 loop reads CASSSDSSGANVLTF. CDR3 DNA sequence: TGTGCCAGCAGCTCCGACAGCTCTGGGGCCAACGTCCTGACTTTC. This chain uses TRBV5-4 with TRBJ2-6; possible D gene TRBD1, 5 bases. Germline V CDR1 and CDR2: SGHNT, YYREEE (reference sequence). Trimming stripped 3 bases from V and 0 bases from J, with 7 bases between. This CDR3 comprises 15 residues.

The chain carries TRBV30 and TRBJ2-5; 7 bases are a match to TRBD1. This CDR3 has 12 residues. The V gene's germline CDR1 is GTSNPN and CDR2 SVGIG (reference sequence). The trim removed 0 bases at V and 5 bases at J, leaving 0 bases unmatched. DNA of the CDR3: TGTGCCTGGAGTGTACAGGGGGAGACCCAGTACTTC. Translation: CAWSVQGETQYF.

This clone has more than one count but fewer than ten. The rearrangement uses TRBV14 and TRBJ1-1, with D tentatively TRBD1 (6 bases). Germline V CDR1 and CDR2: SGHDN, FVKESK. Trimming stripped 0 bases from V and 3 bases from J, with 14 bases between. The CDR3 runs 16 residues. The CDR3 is CASSQEGGDTYTEAFF. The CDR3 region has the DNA TGTGCCAGCAGCCAAGAAGGGGGGGACACCTACACTGAAGCTTTCTTT.

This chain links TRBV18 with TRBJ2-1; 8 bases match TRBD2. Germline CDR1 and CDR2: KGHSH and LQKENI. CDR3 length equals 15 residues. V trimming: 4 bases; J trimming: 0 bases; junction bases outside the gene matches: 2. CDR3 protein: CASSQSGSSYNEQFF. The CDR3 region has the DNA TGTGCCAGCTCACAAAGCGGGAGCTCCTACAATGAGCAGTTCTTC.

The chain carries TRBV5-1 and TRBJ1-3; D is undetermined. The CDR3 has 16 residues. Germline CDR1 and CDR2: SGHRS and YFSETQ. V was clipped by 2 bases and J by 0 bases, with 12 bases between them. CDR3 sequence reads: CASSFDIGSSGNTIYF. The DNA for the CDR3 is TGCGCCAGCAGCTTTGACATTGGATCCTCTGGAAACACCATATATTTT.

CDR3 protein: CASSLGGREKLFF. CDR3 bases: TGCGCCAGCAGCTTGGGGGGGCGTGAAAAACTGTTTTTT. The chain uses TRBV5-1 and TRBJ1-4, with D perhaps TRBD1 (6 bases). Germline V gene sequence: CDR1 SGHRS, CDR2 YFSETQ. The V gene lost 0 bases and the J gene lost 7 bases, with 7 bases spanning the gap. There are 13 residues in the CDR3. Full variable domain (missing parts from reference TRBV5-1 and TRBJ1-4): KAGVTQTPRYLIKTRGQQVTLSCSPISGHRSVSWYQQTPGQGLQFLFEYFSETQRNKGNFPGRFSGRQFSNSRSEMNVSTLELGDSALYLCASSLGGREKLFFGSGTQLSVL.